A selection of T cell receptor beta chains follows, all from one sample in a study of T cells in localized non-small cell lung cancer. Data came from immunoSEQ multiplex PCR; TCRdb stores just in-frame clones and leaves some out. This sample yields tens of thousands of clones, of which about four fifths are seen a single time; roughly 1.4% belongs to the top ten. The input for sequencing was peripheral blood, taken before any cancer treatment. These receptors were obtained from an older female donor with stage I lung adenocarcinoma. CDR3s include the opening cysteine and the closing phenylalanine or tryptophan. The order of the fields is V gene, clone size, J gene, D gene, CDR3 protein, CDR3 DNA. The D gene is left open where the match is weak. Clone sizes are given selectively: once, few, many, or a class where the clone is expanded.

>TRBV6-5|once|TRBJ1-1|TRBD1
CASSSDRGRVNTEAFF
TGTGCCAGCAGTTCGGACAGGGGGCGCGTGAACACTGAAGCTTTCTTT
>TRBV21-1|-|TRBJ2-6|-
CAGRFSGANVLTF
TGTGCCGGAAGGTTCTCTGGGGCCAACGTCCTGACTTTC
>TRBV21-1|-|TRBJ1-1|-
CASSPRAGGDTEAFF
TGTGCCAGCAGCCCCCGGGCAGGGGGGGACACTGAAGCTTTCTTT
>TRBV11-3|-|TRBJ2-1|-
CASSLDQNRYNEQFF
TGTGCCAGCAGCTTAGATCAGAACAGGTACAATGAGCAGTTCTTC
>TRBV29-1|-|TRBJ2-1|TRBD2
CSVGLPANEQFF
TGCAGCGTGGGACTACCCGCTAATGAGCAGTTCTTC
>TRBV5-1|-|TRBJ1-2|-
CASSLGVQGSYGYTF
TGCGCCAGCAGCTTGGGGGTACAGGGCTCCTATGGCTACACCTTC
>TRBV7-3|once|TRBJ1-3|-
CASRDGPSGNTIYF
TGTGCCAGCAGGGACGGCCCCTCTGGAAACACCATATATTTT
>TRBV28|-|TRBJ2-5|-
CASRTKRGVGETQYF
TGTGCCAGCAGGACGAAGCGAGGGGTTGGGGAGACCCAGTACTTC
>TRBV28|-|TRBJ2-5|-
CASSRSGTPGTQYF
TGTGCCAGCAGCCGATCAGGGACTCCCGGGACCCAGTACTTC
>TRBV6-6|-|TRBJ1-3|-
CASSYSRGSGNTIYF
TGTGCCAGCAGTTACTCCCGGGGATCTGGAAACACCATATATTTT
>TRBV7-9|-|TRBJ2-1|TRBD2
CASSLSGGAIDEQFF
TGTGCCAGCAGCCTTAGCGGGGGGGCCATCGATGAGCAGTTCTTC
>TRBV6-1|-|TRBJ2-5|-
CAGQTGGETQYF
TGTGCCGGACAAACTGGTGGGGAGACCCAGTACTTC
>TRBV10-2|few|TRBJ1-1|TRBD1
CASSRQGYTEAFF
TGCGCCAGCAGCCGACAGGGTTACACTGAAGCTTTCTTT
>TRBV5-4|-|TRBJ2-1|TRBD2
CASSTSTSDEQFF
TGTGCCAGCAGCACCTCGACTAGCGATGAGCAGTTCTTC
>TRBV4-3|-|TRBJ2-7|-
CASSQAVTYEQYF
TGCGCCAGCAGCCAAGCCGTAACCTACGAGCAGTACTTC
>TRBV2|-|TRBJ1-1|-
CASRVGSGGTEAFF
TGTGCCAGCAGGGTAGGCTCTGGGGGGACTGAAGCTTTCTTT